The 19 T cell receptor beta chains below were found in one sample sequenced in a study of vaccination effects on CD4 cells after COVID-19. The assay was immunoSEQ multiplex PCR, and TCRdb's table has in-frame clones only and misses some. The sample consists of some 20,000 clones, around 72% of them appearing once. Using viral peptide pools, the ViraFEST assay grew out antigen-specific CD4+ T cells prior to sequencing. Researchers isolated CD4+ T cells once approximately 10 days of culture had elapsed. People in the vaccine group had not been infected with SARS-CoV-2 before, and their nucleocapsid antibodies were negative. The antigens of these receptors remain unknown. The source material was CD4+ T cells from PBMCs cultured with HCoV-NL63 spike peptides, sampled before COVID-19 vaccination. The source of these receptors is a human donor who received a COVID-19 vaccine.

This clone was seen a single time. This sequence joins TRBV19 and TRBJ2-1; 10 nucleotides match TRBD2. The CDR3 has 16 residues. V trimming: 5 bases; J trimming: 4 bases; junction bases outside the gene matches: 8. Germline CDR1 is LNHDA and CDR2 is SQIVND (reference sequence). The chain's CDR3 is CASSLYGTSEYNEQFF. CDR3 bases: TGTGCCAGTAGTTTGTACGGGACTAGCGAGTACAATGAGCAGTTCTTC.

The V gene is TRBV18, the J gene TRBJ1-6; D is perhaps TRBD1 (5 bases). Germline CDR1 reads KGHSH; CDR2 reads LQKENI. The ends were cut back, 2 bases at V and 7 bases at J, with 12 bases in the middle. The CDR3 is 15 amino acids. The CDR3 reads CASSPVGRVNSPLHF. DNA for the CDR3: TGTGCCAGCTCACCAGTGGGACGGGTGAATTCACCCCTCCACTTT.

This sequence joins TRBV18 and TRBJ1-6, with a possible D match to TRBD1 (6 bases). Germline CDR1 is KGHSH and CDR2 is LQKENI. V lost 3 bases, J lost 5 bases, and 11 bases lay in between. This CDR3 is 15 amino acids long. In DNA, the CDR3 is TGTGCCAGCTCACCCAGACAGGCGGATAATTCACCCCTCCACTTT. Amino acid sequence: CASSPRQADNSPLHF.

The rearrangement uses TRBV6-5 and TRBJ2-7; no reliable D call. V was trimmed by 7 bases and J by 3 bases, leaving 10 bases between them. Germline V gives CDR1 MNHEY, CDR2 SVGAGI. CDR3 length: 12 residues. CDR3 coding DNA: TGTGCCAGCACCGGAGATGTCTACGAGCAGTACTTC. Encoded protein: CASTGDVYEQYF.

This clone was observed a single time. The genes are TRBV5-1 and TRBJ1-1, with 9 bases identical to TRBD1. The germline gives CDR1 SGHRS, CDR2 YFSETQ. The length of the CDR3 is 16 residues. The J segment lost 1 base and the V segment lost 5 bases, leaving 9 bases of the junction unmatched. The chain's CDR3 is CASRLPGGQGNTEAFF. The CDR3 DNA is TGCGCCAGCAGACTACCGGGGGGACAGGGGAACACTGAAGCTTTCTTT.

The CDR3 spells CASKITQPGEAFF. CDR3 DNA: TGCGCCAGCAAGATAACACAACCAGGTGAAGCTTTCTTT. The chain has TRBV10-2 and TRBJ1-1; D remains unclear. The CDR3 sequence is 13 residues long. The germline V gene has CDR1 WSHSY and CDR2 SAAADI. Trimming left V 7 bases short and J 7 bases short, with 16 bases between.

In its sample, this clone was seen a few times. The CDR3 DNA reads TGTGCCAGCTCTGTGGCCGGGGTAAGAGAAAAACTGTTTTTT. It yields the protein CASSVAGVREKLFF. The genes are TRBV3-1 (or the pseudogene TRBV3-2) and TRBJ1-4; D is unresolved. There are 14 residues in the CDR3. The V gene's germline CDR1 is LGHDT and CDR2 YNNKEL (reference sequence). With 8 bases removed from V and 8 bases from J, the gap between germline ends came to 18 bases.

V and J are TRBV2 and TRBJ2-1; D unclear. CDR1 and CDR2 (germline): SNHLY, FYNNEI. This CDR3 contains 15 residues. Trimming removed 4 bases at V and 0 bases at J, with 10 bases between. The CDR3 protein is CASSGEQSSYNEQFF. In DNA form, the CDR3 reads TGTGCCAGCAGTGGAGAGCAGTCCTCCTACAATGAGCAGTTCTTC.

The V call is TRBV4-1, the J call TRBJ2-3; no clear D gene. There are 14 residues in the CDR3. V was clipped by 0 bases and J by 4 bases, with 8 bases between them. Germline CDR1 and CDR2: MGHRA and YSYEKL. Here the CDR3 DNA reads TGCGCCAGCAGCCAAGATTATTCCTCAGATACGCAGTATTTT. Its protein is CASSQDYSSDTQYF.

In its sample, this clone was seen once. The gene calls are TRBV11-2 and TRBJ2-2; D is unclear. In germline, CDR1 is SGHAT, CDR2 FQNNGV. The CDR3 loop spans 12 amino acids. V lost 5 bases, J lost 3 bases, and 4 bases lay in between. For the CDR3, the DNA is TGTGCCAGCAGCCCAGACACCGGGGAGCTGTTTTTT. Encoded protein: CASSPDTGELFF.

The CDR3 DNA is TGTGCCAGCAGTTCCGGGACAGGGGGCAGCGGGGAGCTGTTTTTT. Translating it yields CASSSGTGGSGELFF. This chain links TRBV6-5 with TRBJ2-2, with TRBD1 identical over 12 bases. Germline CDR1 is MNHEY and CDR2 is SVGAGI. The J segment lost 7 bases and the V segment lost 4 bases, leaving 4 bases of the junction unmatched. This CDR3 has 15 amino acids.

A single count supports this clone. V gene TRBV5-1 combines with J gene TRBJ2-1, with 14 bases that match TRBD2. The CDR3 sequence is 18 residues long. Germline V gene lookup returns CDR1 SGHRS and CDR2 YFSETQ. The ends lost 4 bases at V and 2 bases at J; junction bases unmatched: 8. The DNA for the CDR3 is TGCGCCAGCAGCCCTAGGACTAGCGGGGGGTTAACCTACAATGAGCAGTTCTTC. Its translation is CASSPRTSGGLTYNEQFF.

A word on this clone: One end of the junction fails to match germline, which may point to a read error. J is TRBJ1-2 and V is TRBV6-5, with TRBD1 matching 9 bases. Germline assignment: CDR1 MNHEY and CDR2 SVGAGI. This CDR3 is 14 amino acids long. CDR3 sequence reads: CASSYLTGGAVTFF. In DNA, the CDR3 is TGTGCCAGCAGTTACCTAACAGGGGGCGCGGTCACCTTCTTC.

The genes are TRBV7-6 and TRBJ2-3, with D possibly TRBD1 on 7 matching bases. Between the trimmed V and J ends, which lost 7 bases and 2 bases, there was a span of 16 bases. Germline V gene data show CDR1 as SGHVS and CDR2 as FNYEAQ. This CDR3 has 15 amino acids. For the CDR3, the DNA is TGTGCCAGCACCCAAGGGGGCGGGAACACAGATACGCAGTATTTT. Protein: CASTQGGGNTDTQYF.

This chain links TRBV3-1 (or the pseudogene TRBV3-2) with TRBJ2-3, with unresolved D. With 1 base removed from V and 2 bases from J, the gap between germline ends came to 10 bases. From germline, CDR1 is LGHDT and CDR2 YNNKEL (reference sequence). There are 15 residues in the CDR3. Written as DNA, the CDR3 is TGTGCCAGCAGCCAAGTAGGCCTAGTCACAGATACGCAGTATTTT. Protein sequence: CASSQVGLVTDTQYF.

This chain uses TRBV4-1 with TRBJ2-7, with D possibly matching TRBD2 (7 bases). This CDR3 spans 16 amino acids. Germline CDR1 is MGHRA and CDR2 is YSYEKL. The germline V and J ends were trimmed by 1 base and 5 bases, with 18 bases remaining between them. CDR3 sequence (DNA): TGCGCCAGCAGCCAAGTCCTCTTGCGGGGGCACCACGAGCAGTACTTC. This codes for CASSQVLLRGHHEQYF.

The chain is built from TRBV29-1 and TRBJ2-1, with TRBD2 identical over 9 bases. V was pared by 6 bases and J by 7 bases, with 7 bases of the junction left unmatched. From germline, CDR1 is SQVTM and CDR2 ANQGSEA. The CDR3 runs to 13 residues. The CDR3 here is CSVLGGRVNEQFF. The CDR3, as DNA: TGCAGCGTCCTTGGCGGGAGGGTAAATGAGCAGTTCTTC.

About this clone itself: Mismatch with germline at one junction end may stem from a read error. The rearrangement links TRBV2 to TRBJ2-7, with 9 bases matching TRBD1. The germline CDR1 and CDR2 sequences are SNHLY and FYNNEI. The CDR3 spans 13 residues. CDR3 nucleotides: TGTGCCAGCAGTGAAGCACCACGGGACAGGGAAGACTTC. Translation gives CASSEAPRDREDF.

The chain uses TRBV7-9 and TRBJ2-2; D may be TRBD2 (6 bases). V was pared by 1 base and J by 1 base, with 13 bases between. The CDR3 totals 17 residues. Per the germline V gene, CDR1 is SEHNR and CDR2 is FQNEAQ (reference sequence). Here the CDR3 DNA reads TGTGCCAGCAGCTTAGGGGGCTCGCGGGGGAACACCGGGGAGCTGTTTTTT. Translating gives CASSLGGSRGNTGELFF.